A single sample gave rise to the 30 T cell receptor beta chains below, sequenced in a study of shared clonotypes between healthy human individuals. The table came from immunoSEQ multiplex PCR; TCRdb's copy has only in-frame clones and leaves some out. There are more than 2 million clones in the sample; 90% to 95% occur only once, and more than 0.1% lies in the top ten. The specimen sequenced was naive CD4+ T cells sorted from blood. Sample subset: CD45RA+ positively selected. These receptors all come from a man aged 18 to 29 in good health.

V usage is TRBV2 and J usage is TRBJ2-3; 7 nucleotides line up with TRBD1. This CDR3 has 14 amino acids. V dropped 10 bases and J dropped 2; count of bases not matched to a gene: 9. CDR1 SNHLY and CDR2 FYNNEI come from the germline V gene. Written as DNA, the CDR3 is TGTGCCATCACAGACAGGGTAACCACAGATACGCAGTATTTT. Its translation: CAITDRVTTDTQYF.

V and J are TRBV5-6 and TRBJ1-2, with D possibly matching TRBD1 (6 bases). The CDR3 sequence is 15 residues long. Germline CDR1 and CDR2: SGHDT and YYEEEE. V was clipped by 0 bases and J by 4 bases, with 13 bases between them. CDR3 DNA sequence: TGTGCCAGCAGCTTGGCAGGGGAGGGACCCTATGGCTACACCTTC. Protein: CASSLAGEGPYGYTF.

J is TRBJ2-1 and V is TRBV7-2; 9 bases fit TRBD2. J lost 8 bases, V lost 1 base, and 3 bases had no gene match. There are 14 residues in the CDR3. Germline V gene data show CDR1 as SGHTA and CDR2 as FQGNSA. The CDR3 DNA follows: TGTGCCAGCAGCTTAGAGAGCGGGGGGTATGAGCAGTTCTTC. It is translated as CASSLESGGYEQFF. Variable domain in full (rest from reference TRBV7-2 and TRBJ2-1): GAGVSQSPSNKVTEKGKDVELRCDPISGHTALYWYRQSLGQGLEFLIYFQGNSAPDKSGLPSDRFSAERTGGSVSTLTIQRTQQEDSAVYLCASSLESGGYEQFFGPGTRLTVL.

Comment on this clone: The same CDR3 arises from other DNA sequences in this sample as well. The chain is built from TRBV5-1 and TRBJ2-3; possibly TRBD1 for D (5 bases). CDR3 length: 14 residues. Germline CDR1 SGHRS, CDR2 YFSETQ. The V gene lost 2 bases and the J gene lost 0 bases, with 7 bases spanning the gap. The CDR3 protein is CASSLGESTDTQYF. In DNA form, the CDR3 reads TGCGCCAGCAGCTTAGGGGAAAGCACAGATACGCAGTATTTT.

This chain uses TRBV30 with TRBJ1-2; D remains ambiguous. V shed 1 base and J shed 4 bases, with 7 bases lying between them. CDR1 and CDR2 (germline): GTSNPN, SVGIG (reference sequence). The CDR3 totals 12 residues. The DNA of the CDR3 is TGTGCCTGGAGTGGGGAGGTCTATGGCTACACCTTC. Translating it yields CAWSGEVYGYTF.

The chain combines TRBV27 with TRBJ1-1; weak D call: TRBD1 (5 bases). Germline V gene data show CDR1 as MNHEY and CDR2 as SMNVEV (reference sequence). With 7 bases removed from V and 1 base from J, the gap between germline ends came to 19 bases. The length of the CDR3 is 16 residues. The CDR3, as DNA: TGTGCCAGCACCCCCTCCCCCCGGGGGACGAACACTGAAGCTTTCTTT. Its translation is CASTPSPRGTNTEAFF.

As concerns this clone: Other DNA sequences in the sample encode the same CDR3. This sequence joins TRBV9 and TRBJ2-3; no clear D. V was trimmed by 4 bases and J by 1 base, leaving 7 bases between them. From germline, CDR1 is SGDLS and CDR2 YYNGEE. The CDR3 sequence is 13 residues long. The CDR3 loop reads CASSPRGTDTQYF. The CDR3 DNA sequence: TGTGCCAGCAGCCCCCGTGGCACAGATACGCAGTATTTT.

V and J are TRBV2 and TRBJ1-4; possibly TRBD1 for D (6 bases). Per germline, CDR1 SNHLY and CDR2 FYNNEI. V lost 6 bases to trimming and J lost 5 bases, with 16 bases between them. The CDR3 runs 15 residues. CDR3 sequence reads: CASSPHTGLNEKLFF. CDR3 nucleotide sequence: TGTGCCAGCAGCCCTCACACAGGGTTGAATGAAAAACTGTTTTTT.

The rearrangement uses TRBV5-5 and TRBJ2-5, with D possibly TRBD1 on 6 matching bases. V dropped 0 bases and J dropped 3 bases, with 6 bases sitting between them. The CDR3 runs to 13 residues. CDR1 SGHKS and CDR2 YYEKEE come from the germline V gene (reference sequence). The CDR3 here is CASSLGQEETQYF. DNA of the CDR3: TGTGCCAGCAGCTTGGGACAGGAAGAGACCCAGTACTTC.

In the case of this clone: Other DNA sequences in the same sample also yield this CDR3. The V call is TRBV5-1, the J call TRBJ2-3; 10 positions agree with TRBD2. The CDR3 totals 14 residues. The trim removed 3 bases at V and 6 bases at J, leaving 4 bases unmatched. Germline V lookup: CDR1 SGHRS, CDR2 YFSETQ. CDR3 bases: TGCGCCAGCAGCTCCACTAGCGGGGCGGATACGCAGTATTTT. Protein sequence: CASSSTSGADTQYF.

The chain combines TRBV7-9 with TRBJ2-3, with TRBD1 matching 9 bases. There are 15 residues in the CDR3. Germline assignment: CDR1 SEHNR and CDR2 FQNEAQ (reference sequence). Trimming at V came to 5 bases and at J to 1 base, leaving 4 bases not matched to a gene. CDR3 sequence: CASSQTGGGTDTQYF. The DNA for the CDR3 is TGTGCCAGCAGCCAGACAGGGGGGGGCACAGATACGCAGTATTTT.

This rearrangement joins TRBV4-1 to TRBJ2-3; D might be TRBD1 or TRBD2, each matching 5 bases. Between the trimmed V and J ends, which lost 4 bases and 1 base, there was a span of 12 bases. The CDR3 consists of 15 residues. The germline V gene has CDR1 MGHRA and CDR2 YSYEKL. The CDR3: CASSRGSLGTDTQYF. CDR3 DNA sequence: TGCGCCAGCAGCCGGGGGAGTCTTGGCACAGATACGCAGTATTTT.

This chain joins TRBV7-9 and TRBJ1-2, with a possible D match to TRBD1 (5 bases). V dropped 5 bases and J dropped 5 bases, with 21 bases sitting between them. The germline V gene has CDR1 SEHNR and CDR2 FQNEAQ (reference sequence). This CDR3 has 16 residues. The chain's CDR3 is CASSVQSGRGPYGYTF. In nucleotides, the CDR3 is TGTGCCAGCAGCGTACAATCAGGGAGGGGCCCTTATGGCTACACCTTC.

V usage is TRBV10-3 and J usage is TRBJ1-1; TRBD1 matches 11 bases. Germline CDR1 reads ENHRY; CDR2 reads SYGVKD. This CDR3 has 15 residues. V dropped 10 bases and J dropped 0; count of bases not matched to a gene: 7. The CDR3 DNA sequence: TGTGCCACCGGACAGGGGGCTGATATGAACACTGAAGCTTTCTTT. Its translation is CATGQGADMNTEAFF.

The CDR3 nucleotides are TGCGCCAGCAGCGGGGGGGACGCCCAGGGAGAGACCCAGTACTTC. This sequence encodes CASSGGDAQGETQYF. This chain uses TRBV5-1 with TRBJ2-5; 7 nucleotides line up with TRBD2. This CDR3 has 15 amino acids. V gave up 4 bases and J gave up 4 bases; unmatched junction bases: 10. The germline V gene encodes CDR1 SGHRS and CDR2 YFSETQ.

The chain employs TRBV7-9 and TRBJ2-7; no firm D call. Trimming left V 5 bases short and J 5 bases short, with 7 bases between. From germline, CDR1 is SEHNR and CDR2 FQNEAQ (reference sequence). CDR3 length: 11 amino acids. The CDR3 loop is CASSIRHEQYF. The CDR3 DNA sequence: TGTGCCAGCAGCATTCGACACGAGCAGTACTTC.

The chain uses TRBV7-2 and TRBJ2-2, with D hard to call. Germline V lookup: CDR1 SGHTA, CDR2 FQGNSA. The CDR3 is made up of 14 amino acids. V shed 5 bases and J shed 0 bases, with 7 bases lying between them. In DNA form, the CDR3 reads TGTGCCAGCAGCCCTCCTCCGAACACCGGGGAGCTGTTTTTT. Its translation: CASSPPPNTGELFF.

The chain carries TRBV6-1 and TRBJ2-7, with D uncertain. Trimming stripped 0 bases from V and 3 bases from J, with 9 bases between. This CDR3 is built from 14 residues. Germline assignment: CDR1 MNHNS and CDR2 SASEGT. The CDR3 coding sequence is TGTGCCAGCAGTGAAGCTCTTAGAGTCTACGAGCAGTACTTC. This encodes CASSEALRVYEQYF.

This sequence joins TRBV18 and TRBJ2-7; 8 bases align to TRBD1. V was pared by 4 bases and J by 6 bases, with 5 bases of the junction left unmatched. Germline CDR1 reads KGHSH; CDR2 reads LQKENI. CDR3 length: 13 amino acids. In DNA, the CDR3 is TGTGCCAGCTCACAGAACGGACAGGGCGAGCAGTACTTC. It specifies CASSQNGQGEQYF.

The chain uses TRBV9 and TRBJ2-5; no clear D gene. Trimming removed 0 bases at V and 2 bases at J, with 5 bases between. This CDR3 region has 13 residues. Germline loops: CDR1 SGDLS, CDR2 YYNGEE. The CDR3 here is CASSVESQETQYF. The CDR3 region has the DNA TGTGCCAGCAGCGTAGAGAGTCAAGAGACCCAGTACTTC.

This rearrangement joins TRBV5-1 to TRBJ1-2, with 7 positions matching TRBD1. The germline V gene encodes CDR1 SGHRS and CDR2 YFSETQ. V shed 0 bases, J shed 1 base, and the junction held 3 bases outside the gene matches. This CDR3 contains 15 residues. CDR3 nucleotides: TGCGCCAGCAGCTTGGCGACAGGGATTAACTATGGCTACACCTTC. This gives the protein CASSLATGINYGYTF. The variable domain in full, completed from reference TRBV5-1 and TRBJ1-2, reads KAGVTQTPRYLIKTRGQQVTLSCSPISGHRSVSWYQQTPGQGLQFLFEYFSETQRNKGNFPGRFSGRQFSNSRSEMNVSTLELGDSALYLCASSLATGINYGYTFGSGTRLTVV.

This clone was recorded only once. This chain connects TRBV11-2 to TRBJ2-3, with a weak D call TRBD1 (5 bases). Germline V lookup: CDR1 SGHAT, CDR2 FQNNGV. V lost 2 bases to trimming and J lost 7 bases, with 7 bases between them. The CDR3 is 12 amino acids. CDR3 in DNA: TGTGCCAGCAGCTTACAGGGAAATACGCAGTATTTT. It yields the protein CASSLQGNTQYF.

The chain combines TRBV5-1 with TRBJ2-7, with D possibly TRBD2 on 6 matching bases. The CDR3 has 15 residues. V shed 1 base and J shed 0 bases, with 11 bases lying between them. CDR1 SGHRS and CDR2 YFSETQ come from the germline V gene. The CDR3 is CASSLITGSSYEQYF. The CDR3 region has the DNA TGCGCCAGCAGCTTGATTACCGGGAGCTCCTACGAGCAGTACTTC.

The V gene is TRBV5-8, the J gene TRBJ2-6, with TRBD1 matching 10 bases. Germline CDR1 reads SGHTS; CDR2 reads YDEGEE. CDR3 size: 17 residues. Trimming took 6 bases from V and 0 from J; bases not matched to a gene: 6. CDR3 nucleotide sequence: TGTGCCAGCACTCGACAGGGGGCGGGCTCTGGGGCCAACGTCCTGACTTTC. As protein: CASTRQGAGSGANVLTF.

The J gene is TRBJ1-1, the V gene TRBV27; a possible D gene is TRBD1 (6 bases). The CDR3 sequence is 15 residues long. CDR1 is MNHEY, CDR2 SMNVEV, per germline (reference sequence). Trimming pared 6 bases from V and 0 bases from J, leaving 14 bases between. The CDR3 sequence: CASSSGDVLNTEAFF. The CDR3 nucleotides are TGTGCCAGCAGCTCAGGGGACGTCCTGAACACTGAAGCTTTCTTT.

This clone was counted once. The gene calls are TRBV6-1 and TRBJ2-4, with 8 bases identical to TRBD1. The CDR3 covers 14 residues. Germline assignment: CDR1 MNHNS and CDR2 SASEGT. The trim removed 6 bases at V and 5 bases at J, leaving 6 bases unmatched. This CDR3 reads CASRIQTGENIQYF. CDR3 in DNA: TGTGCCAGCAGAATACAGACAGGGGAAAACATTCAGTACTTC.

The chain combines TRBV28 with TRBJ1-2; perhaps TRBD1 as D (5 bases). V was cut by 6 bases and J by 8 bases, with 16 bases left in between. This CDR3 spans 13 amino acids. Per germline, CDR1 MDHEN and CDR2 SYDVKM. In DNA form, the CDR3 reads TGTGCCAGCAGCACGGGACTACTCCGGGGCTACACCTTC. Translation: CASSTGLLRGYTF.

The chain employs TRBV11-2 and TRBJ2-7; D remains unclear. This CDR3 is 15 amino acids long. The germline gives CDR1 SGHAT, CDR2 FQNNGV. The ends were cut back, 1 base at V and 4 bases at J, with 14 bases in the middle. The CDR3 sequence is CASSLGPVPQYEQYF. In DNA, the CDR3 is TGTGCCAGCAGCTTAGGGCCGGTCCCCCAGTACGAGCAGTACTTC. Using reference TRBV11-2 and TRBJ2-7 for the parts outside the CDR3, the full variable domain is EAGVAQSPRYKIIEKRQSVAFWCNPISGHATLYWYQQILGQGPKLLIQFQNNGVVDDSQLPKDRFSAERLKGVDSTLKIQPAKLEDSAVYLCASSLGPVPQYEQYFGPGTRLTVT.

The J gene is TRBJ1-5, the V gene TRBV7-9; the D gene is possibly TRBD1 (5 bases). CDR3 length: 13 amino acids. Deletions cut 1 base from V and 6 bases from J, with 7 bases between. Germline V lookup: CDR1 SEHNR, CDR2 FQNEAQ (reference sequence). The CDR3 loop reads CASSLGTLQPQHF. Here the CDR3 DNA reads TGTGCCAGCAGCTTAGGGACACTTCAGCCCCAGCATTTT.

This chain connects TRBV18 to TRBJ1-6; D might be TRBD1 (5 bases). CDR3 length: 13 residues. Germline V lookup: CDR1 KGHSH, CDR2 LQKENI. V lost 0 bases to trimming and J lost 13 bases, with 10 bases between them. The CDR3 DNA is TGTGCCAGCTCACCACCGGGACGGACCCCCCTCCACTTT. It yields the protein CASSPPGRTPLHF.